This TCR beta chain was recorded in a study of T cells after yellow fever vaccination. Study-level background: Low-cell-number fractions were prepared with SMART-Seq v4 Ultra Low Input. The study, taken as a whole, reports: Most clones from primary vaccination were detected again post-booster (about 95% CD4, approximately 90% CD8).

In this sample, this clonotype turned up many times. Antigen: not known. Researchers made TCR cDNA using 5'RACE template switching, and this step added a universal primer site and UMIs. TCRdb re-called the 5' RACE reads through MiXCR, storing one row per CDR3 protein. The sample includes 150,000 to 200,000 distinct CDR3 sequences, around 8.5% seen only once; the top ten take roughly a third. V lost 0 bases, J lost 4 bases, and 13 bases lay in between. The germline V gene encodes CDR1 SGDLS and CDR2 YYNGEE. The length of the CDR3 is 15 residues. Sequenced here: CD8+ T cells sorted from PBMCs, sampled 45 days after the yellow fever booster vaccination. This receptor was taken from a man aged 18 to 30 who received the YFV17D yellow fever vaccine. The rearrangement uses TRBV9 and TRBJ1-1; D gene ambiguous. The DNA for the CDR3 is TGTGCCAGCAGCGTAGGGTCCGCTTCGGGCACTGAAGCTTTCTTT. It specifies CASSVGSASGTEAFF. The entire variable domain, with the rest obtained from reference TRBV9 and TRBJ1-1, is as follows: DSGVTQTPKHLITATGQRVTLRCSPRSGDLSVYWYQQSLDQGLQFLIQYYNGEERAKGNILERFSAQQFPDLHSELNLSSLELGDSALYFCASSVGSASGTEAFFGQGTRLTVV.